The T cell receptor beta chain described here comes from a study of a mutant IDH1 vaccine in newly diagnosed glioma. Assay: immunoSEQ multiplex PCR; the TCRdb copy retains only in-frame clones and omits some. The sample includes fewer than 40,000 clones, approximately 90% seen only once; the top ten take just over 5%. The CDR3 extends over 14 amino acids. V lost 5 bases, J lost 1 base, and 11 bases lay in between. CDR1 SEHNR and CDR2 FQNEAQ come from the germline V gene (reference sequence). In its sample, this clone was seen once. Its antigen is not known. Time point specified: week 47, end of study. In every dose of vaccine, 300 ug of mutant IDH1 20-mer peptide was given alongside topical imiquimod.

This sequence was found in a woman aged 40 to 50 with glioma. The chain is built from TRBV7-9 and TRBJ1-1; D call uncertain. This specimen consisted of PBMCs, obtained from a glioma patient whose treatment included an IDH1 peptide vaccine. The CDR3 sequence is CASSVGSENTEAFF. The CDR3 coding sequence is TGTGCCAGCAGCGTTGGAAGCGAGAACACTGAAGCTTTCTTT.